The source of this T cell receptor (beta chain) is a study of blood T cell repertoires in COVID-19 (dated by TCRdb to between 2020 and 2021). A note on the overall study: Samples covering the acute and convalescent phases of COVID-19 were provided by collaborators in the United States, Italy and Spain. Nearly every sample came with metadata listing a de-identified subject ID, COVID-19 status, age in years and sex. The repertoires were released in a freely available public database intended as a resource for research on the immune response to SARS-CoV-2. The dataset comprised deeply sampled blood TCRbeta repertoires from subjects exposed to, actively infected with, or recovered from COVID-19. Where available, HLA class I and class II types were obtained from metadata supplied by the sample provider rather than from assay-based typing. The samples were drawn from two sources: the first 160 participants of the ongoing ImmuneRACE study, and some 1,300 subjects contributed by 6 global collaborators. The prospective study material was composed of cDNA or gDNA derived from T cells, B-cell-depleted T cells, or PBMCs.

The collaborating institutions used their own protocols to collect whole blood in K2EDTA tubes. For TCRbeta analysis, collaborators shipped samples as frozen whole blood, isolated PBMCs, or DNA extracted from either of those sample types. Worth noting for this clone: The antigen it binds to is not known. No much larger clone exists at a distance of one base, and base qualities are not known.

The paper's findings and limits, for the study overall: How much clinical and demographic metadata was included differed by source and by participant, and the metadata was provided uncurated.

The immunoSEQ Assay, a bias-controlled multiplex PCR, was used to amplify TCRbeta CDR3 regions from genomic DNA. On the study's bioinformatics: Nucleated cell counts per sample were estimated from amplification of reference gene primers within the assay. Sequence reads were collapsed and filtered to measure the absolute abundance of every unique TCRbeta CDR3 rearrangement. For each sample, productive Simpson clonality was calculated as the square root of Simpson's diversity index across productive rearrangements. The source is immuneACCESS, and TCRdb retained only in-frame sequences with V and J called. Part of the clones is not carried over; for the studies checked, unresolved V genes explain less than half of this, and the remainder is unexplained. V, J and clone size derive from that table, while D and trimming were established from the DNA sequence. The sample table shows 200,000 to 300,000 clones, and approximately 89% are seen once. The ten largest clones take up approximately 2.2% of the sample.

The germline V gene provides CDR1 SGHTA and CDR2 FQGNSA. The trim is 4 bases for V and 6 bases for J, with a gap of 16 bases between the germline ends. The CDR3 runs 15 amino acids, cysteine and phenylalanine included. Only the CDR3 portion is preserved as DNA: 45 bases, with reading frame beginning at the first base. The sequenced sample was peripheral blood. The sequence was collected from a woman aged 50 to 60 with acute or convalescent COVID-19. Rearrangement joined TRBV7-2 to TRBJ1-5; TRBD1 is a weak D gene call, 6 bases matching. The DNA sequence reads TGTGCCAGCAGCTCCCGGGGGGGCTTGAGTCAGCCCCAGCATTTT. It translates to CASSSRGGLSQPQHF.